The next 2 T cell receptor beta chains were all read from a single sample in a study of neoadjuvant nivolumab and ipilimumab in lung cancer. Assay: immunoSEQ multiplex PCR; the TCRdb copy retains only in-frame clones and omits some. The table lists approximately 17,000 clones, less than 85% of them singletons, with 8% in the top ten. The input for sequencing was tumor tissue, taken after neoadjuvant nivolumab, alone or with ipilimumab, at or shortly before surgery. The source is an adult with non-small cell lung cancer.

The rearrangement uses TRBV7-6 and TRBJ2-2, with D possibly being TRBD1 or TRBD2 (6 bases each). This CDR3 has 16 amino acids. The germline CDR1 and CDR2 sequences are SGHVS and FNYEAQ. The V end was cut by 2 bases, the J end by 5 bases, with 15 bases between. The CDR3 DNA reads TGTGCCAGCAGCTTAAGGTCGGGGGCGCGAACCGGGGAGCTGTTTTTT. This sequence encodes CASSLRSGARTGELFF.

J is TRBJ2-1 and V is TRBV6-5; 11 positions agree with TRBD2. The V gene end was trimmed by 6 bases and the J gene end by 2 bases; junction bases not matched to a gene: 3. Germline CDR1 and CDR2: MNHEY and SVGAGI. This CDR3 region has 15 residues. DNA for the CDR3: TGTGCCAGCAGGGATAGCGGGGGGGCCTACAATGAGCAGTTCTTC. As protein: CASRDSGGAYNEQFF.